One sample yielded the 20 T cell receptor beta chains listed below, sequenced in a study of T cell repertoires in cytomegalovirus infection. One entry per CDR3 protein, called by TCRdb with MiXCR from the reads. The data contain almost 500,000 distinct CDR3 sequences, around 10% of them singletons. Sequencing was done on a sample of PBMCs. The receptors originated from a human donor in good health (CMV status not recorded). Some clones in this sample may be carry-over from other donors' samples.

This clonotype was counted at least ten times. The chain employs TRBV7-2 and TRBJ2-6, with TRBD2 as a possible D gene (6 bases). Looked up from germline, CDR1 is SGHTA and CDR2 is FQGNSA. Deletions cut 5 bases from V and 0 bases from J, with 8 bases between. The CDR3 is 15 amino acids. CDR3 bases: TGTGCCAGCAGCCCGACTAGCTCTGGGGCCAACGTCCTGACTTTC. Translated: CASSPTSSGANVLTF.

This clonotype was picked up many times. The V call is TRBV6-1, the J call TRBJ2-7, with D unresolved. V dropped 6 bases and J dropped 2 bases, with 5 bases sitting between them. Looked up from germline, CDR1 is MNHNS and CDR2 is SASEGT. The CDR3 runs 11 residues. The CDR3 loop is CASRDTYEQYF. CDR3 coding DNA: TGTGCCAGCAGAGACACCTACGAGCAGTACTTC.

This clonotype was observed many times. V and J are TRBV15 and TRBJ2-7; TRBD1 matches 8 bases. This CDR3 has 13 residues. Losses at the gene ends were 5 bases for V and 3 bases for J; bases not matched to a gene: 3. Germline CDR1 is LNHNV and CDR2 is YYDKDF (reference sequence). CDR3 nucleotide sequence: TGTGCCACCAGCGGGACAGGAGTCTACGAGCAGTACTTC. Protein sequence: CATSGTGVYEQYF.

In its sample, this clonotype was seen a few times. V usage is TRBV20-1 and J usage is TRBJ2-7, with 8 positions matching TRBD2. The CDR3 sequence is 14 residues long. CDR1 and CDR2 from the germline V gene are DFQATT and SNEGSKA (reference sequence). V dropped 5 bases and J dropped 1; count of bases not matched to a gene: 7. The CDR3 is CSALLAANSYEQYF. The CDR3, as DNA: TGCAGTGCTCTACTAGCGGCTAATTCCTACGAGCAGTACTTC.

This clonotype was seen at least ten times. The V call is TRBV7-9, the J call TRBJ2-1; 13 bases fit TRBD2. The CDR3 extends over 15 amino acids. The V gene end was trimmed by 7 bases and the J gene end by 5 bases; junction bases not matched to a gene: 5. In germline, CDR1 is SEHNR, CDR2 FQNEAQ (reference sequence). The CDR3 DNA is TGTGCCAGCACCAGACTAGCGGGAGGCGACAATGAGCAGTTCTTC. Encoded protein: CASTRLAGGDNEQFF.

This clonotype was seen at least ten times. J is TRBJ2-1 and V is TRBV27; D is possibly TRBD1 or TRBD2 (5 bases each). The CDR3 totals 16 residues. Germline CDR1 MNHEY, CDR2 SMNVEV (reference sequence). V gave up 1 base and J gave up 4 bases, with 14 bases separating them. CDR3 sequence: CASSLWGSDYYNEQFF. In DNA, the CDR3 is TGTGCCAGCAGTTTATGGGGGTCTGACTATTACAATGAGCAGTTCTTC.

About this clonotype: A much bigger clone sits one base away, suggesting this may be a read error. As the CDR3 is not closed by the conserved phenylalanine or tryptophan, this likely results from a read error. The V gene is TRBV20-1, the J gene TRBJ2-5; D is unclear. The CDR3 consists of 13 residues. Trimming took 6 bases from V and 4 from J, leaving 15 bases between them. Per the germline V gene, CDR1 is DFQATT and CDR2 is SNEGSKA (reference sequence). The CDR3 is CSASRAETETQYL. In nucleotides, the CDR3 is TGCAGTGCCTCCCGGGCAGAGACAGAGACCCAGTACCTC.

This CDR3 reads CASSYSGSDNSPLHF. The CDR3 DNA sequence: TGTGCCAGCAGTTACAGCGGGAGCGATAATTCACCCCTCCACTTT. This rearrangement joins TRBV6-6 to TRBJ1-6; unclear D gene. Per germline, CDR1 MNHNY and CDR2 SVGAGI (reference sequence). Trimming cost V 2 bases and J 5 bases, with 10 bases left between them. The CDR3 loop spans 15 amino acids.

Many counts were recorded for this clonotype. The chain is built from TRBV19 and TRBJ1-2, with a tentative D call TRBD1 (5 bases). The V end lost 3 bases, the J end lost 2 bases, and 10 bases lay between the germline ends. Germline V gene data show CDR1 as LNHDA and CDR2 as SQIVND (reference sequence). This CDR3 contains 14 residues. The CDR3 here is CASSMYRGNYGYTF. The CDR3 DNA reads TGTGCCAGTAGTATGTACCGGGGCAACTATGGCTACACCTTC.

This clonotype was observed at least ten times. The chain joins TRBV7-9 to TRBJ2-1; the match to TRBD2 covers 8 bases. Germline V lookup: CDR1 SEHNR, CDR2 FQNEAQ (reference sequence). With V trimmed by 1 base and J by 8 bases, 13 bases remained unmatched. This CDR3 has 17 amino acids. The CDR3 sequence is CASSLEPSEREKDEQFF. In DNA, the CDR3 is TGTGCCAGCAGCTTAGAACCGTCTGAGCGGGAGAAGGATGAGCAGTTCTTC.

About this clonotype: A read error may explain this, as a much larger clone is one base away. The rearrangement uses TRBV20-1 and TRBJ2-4; either TRBD1 or TRBD2 may fit D (6 bases each). The J call may be wrong; the DNA end is better matched by TRBJ2-1. The CDR3 contains 14 residues. The germline CDR1 and CDR2 sequences are DFQATT and SNEGSKA (reference sequence). CDR3 sequence: CSASVFSGDNIQFF. In nucleotides, the CDR3 is TGCAGTGCTAGTGTCTTTTCGGGGGACAACATTCAGTTCTTC.

This clonotype was detected ten times or more. The chain links TRBV7-6 to TRBJ1-2; a possible D gene is TRBD1 (5 bases). CDR1 is SGHVS and CDR2 is FNYEAQ in the germline V gene. The V end was cut by 4 bases, the J end by 9 bases, with 12 bases between. The length of the CDR3 is 12 residues. CDR3 DNA: TGTGCCAGCAGCTCTGAGGGGCGAAGCTACACCTTC. Translation: CASSSEGRSYTF.

This clonotype has just a few counts. The chain combines TRBV9 with TRBJ1-4; D might be TRBD1 (5 bases). Trimming removed 3 bases from V and 4 bases from J, with 10 bases in between. Germline V gene sequence: CDR1 SGDLS, CDR2 YYNGEE. CDR3 length: 14 amino acids. CDR3 sequence: CASSADTGNEKLFF. In nucleotides, the CDR3 is TGTGCCAGCAGCGCGGACACTGGTAATGAAAAACTGTTTTTT.

This clonotype was seen many times. V and J are TRBV6-6 and TRBJ2-7; weak D call: TRBD2 (5 bases). CDR3 length: 13 residues. Germline values: CDR1 MNHNY, CDR2 SVGAGI (reference sequence). Trimming took 6 bases from V and 6 from J, leaving 15 bases between them. CDR3 sequence reads: CASSPGVDREQYF. In DNA, the CDR3 is TGTGCCAGCAGCCCCGGGGTCGATCGCGAGCAGTACTTC.

V gene TRBV7-3 combines with J gene TRBJ2-3; no reliable D call. Germline V gene data show CDR1 as SGHTA and CDR2 as FQGTGA. The CDR3 is 11 amino acids. Between the trimmed V and J ends, which lost 8 bases and 6 bases, there was a span of 9 bases. The CDR3 loop is CASVDGDTQYF. The CDR3 nucleotides are TGTGCCAGCGTCGATGGGGATACGCAGTATTTT.

This clonotype was picked up a small number of times. The CDR3 reads CASSQVDRETQYF. The CDR3 bases are TGTGCCAGCAGCCAAGTCGATAGGGAGACCCAGTACTTC. V usage is TRBV14 and J usage is TRBJ2-5; no definite D call. Trimming removed 1 base from V and 5 bases from J, with 8 bases in between. The CDR3 covers 13 residues. CDR1 and CDR2 (germline): SGHDN, FVKESK. The whole variable domain, remainder taken from reference TRBV14 and TRBJ2-5, is EAGVTQFPSHSVIEKGQTVTLRCDPISGHDNLYWYRRVMGKEIKFLLHFVKESKQDESGMPNNRFLAERTGGTYSTLKVQPAELEDSGVYFCASSQVDRETQYFGPGTRLLVL.

As to this clonotype: A much bigger clone sits one base away, suggesting this may be a read error. The chain combines TRBV11-2 with TRBJ1-4; D unclear. This CDR3 has 11 amino acids. Germline lookup yields CDR1 SGHAT and CDR2 FQNNGV. Here the CDR3 DNA reads TGTGTCAGCAGCCTGGGAACAAAACTGTTTTTT. Its protein is CVSSLGTKLFF.

This clonotype came up many times. The chain is built from TRBV28 and TRBJ1-2; D not resolved. Germline lookup yields CDR1 MDHEN and CDR2 SYDVKM. Trimming cost V 3 bases and J 4 bases, with 6 bases left between them. The CDR3 contains 12 residues. The CDR3 nucleotides are TGTGCCAGCAGTTTTCGGGGCTATGGCTACACCTTC. Amino acid sequence: CASSFRGYGYTF.

This clonotype was detected ten times or more. The rearrangement uses TRBV7-3 and TRBJ2-1; 11 bases fit TRBD2. The ends lost 2 bases at V and 8 bases at J; junction bases unmatched: 11. The CDR3 is made up of 17 amino acids. The germline V gene has CDR1 SGHTA and CDR2 FQGTGA. The CDR3 sequence is CASSLSSGRIDGYEQFF. The CDR3 DNA sequence: TGTGCCAGCAGCTTATCTAGCGGGAGGATTGACGGGTATGAGCAGTTCTTC.

This clonotype was detected many times. This chain connects TRBV10-2 to TRBJ2-2; D unresolved. The CDR3 consists of 13 residues. Between the trimmed V and J ends, which lost 0 bases and 3 bases, there was a span of 2 bases. The germline gives CDR1 WSHSY, CDR2 SAAADI. The CDR3: CASSESDTGELFF. CDR3 nucleotides: TGCGCCAGCAGTGAGTCAGACACCGGGGAGCTGTTTTTT.